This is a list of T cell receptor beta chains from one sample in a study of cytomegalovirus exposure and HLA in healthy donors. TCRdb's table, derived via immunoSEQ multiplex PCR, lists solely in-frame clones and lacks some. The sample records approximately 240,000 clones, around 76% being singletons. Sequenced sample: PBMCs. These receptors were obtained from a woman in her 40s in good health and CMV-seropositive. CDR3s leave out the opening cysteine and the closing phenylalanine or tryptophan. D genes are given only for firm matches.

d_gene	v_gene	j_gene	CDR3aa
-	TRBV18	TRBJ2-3	ASSPTRENTQY
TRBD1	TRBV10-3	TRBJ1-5	AISEIAGGPQPQH
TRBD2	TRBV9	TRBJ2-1	ASSVALREGNYNEQF
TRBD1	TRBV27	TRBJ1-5	ASSSGQGNQPQH
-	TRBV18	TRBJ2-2	ASSPNFFRTRTGELF
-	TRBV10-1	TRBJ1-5	ASSEYRVGQPQH
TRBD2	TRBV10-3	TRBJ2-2	AIRYGLAGNTGELF
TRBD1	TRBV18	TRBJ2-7	ASSIRGQGGDEQY
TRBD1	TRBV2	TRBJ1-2	ASSDEAGTGYGYT
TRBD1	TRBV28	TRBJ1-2	ASSLGGQGGHYGYT
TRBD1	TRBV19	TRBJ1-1	ASSIPGQGTTEAF
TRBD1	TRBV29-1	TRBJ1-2	SVEGQGNYGYT
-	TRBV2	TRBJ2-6	ASLRDFSSGANVLT
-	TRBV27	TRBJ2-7	ASSPHRGGDYEQY
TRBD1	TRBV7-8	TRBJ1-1	ASRQGVRENTEAF
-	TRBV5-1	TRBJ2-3	ASSLGGGGPISTQY
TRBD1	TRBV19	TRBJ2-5	ASSIRGQVGETQY
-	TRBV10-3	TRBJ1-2	AISEKEADGYT
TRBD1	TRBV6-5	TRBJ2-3	ASSYHRGRTDTQY
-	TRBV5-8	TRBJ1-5	ASSLDISNQPQH
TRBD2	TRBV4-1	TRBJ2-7	ASSQDLAGGLEQY
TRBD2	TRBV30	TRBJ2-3	AWSVGSGVDTQY
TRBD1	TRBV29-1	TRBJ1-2	SVGGGGADYGYT
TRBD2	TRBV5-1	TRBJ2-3	ASSTSGSGTDTQY
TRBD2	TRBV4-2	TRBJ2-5	ASSSRAAGGNQETQY
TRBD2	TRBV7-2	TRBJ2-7	ASSLVGGEGEQY
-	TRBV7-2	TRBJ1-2	ASSLVAQVFNGYT
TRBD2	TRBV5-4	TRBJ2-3	ASSLSTFGAGVEDTQY
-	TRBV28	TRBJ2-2	ASSQETTNTGELF
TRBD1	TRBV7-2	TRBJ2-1	ASSLAGTVSYNEQF
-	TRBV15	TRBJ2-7	ATSSLYEQY
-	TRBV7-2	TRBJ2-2	ASSLEGGANTGELF
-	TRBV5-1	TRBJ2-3	ASSLFSPSDTQY
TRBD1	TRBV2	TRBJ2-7	ASSAGQVVSEQY
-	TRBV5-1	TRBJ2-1	ASRGDNEQF
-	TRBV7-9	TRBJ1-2	ASSLGGGFGYT
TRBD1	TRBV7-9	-	ASSPDRNYYEQY
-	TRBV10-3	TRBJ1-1	AISGQSRDTEAF
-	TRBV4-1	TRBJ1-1	ASSQDGGEDTEAF
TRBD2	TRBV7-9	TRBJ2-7	ASSTTSGISYEQY
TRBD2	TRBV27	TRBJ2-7	ASSSTSGGYEQY
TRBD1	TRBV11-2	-	ASSQGTGNYEQY
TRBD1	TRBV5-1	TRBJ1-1	ASSLPGGTEAF
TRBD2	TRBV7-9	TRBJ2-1	SSSLGAGGNNEQF
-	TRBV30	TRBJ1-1	AWSRQGWTEAF
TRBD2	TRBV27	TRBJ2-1	ASSLRTYLSGGLYNEQF
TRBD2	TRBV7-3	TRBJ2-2	ASSSNLLAGMNTGELF
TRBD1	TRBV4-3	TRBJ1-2	ASSQGTGGPSGYGYT
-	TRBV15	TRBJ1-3	ATSRTTGDSGNTIY
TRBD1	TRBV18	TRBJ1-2	ASSPGQDHYGYT